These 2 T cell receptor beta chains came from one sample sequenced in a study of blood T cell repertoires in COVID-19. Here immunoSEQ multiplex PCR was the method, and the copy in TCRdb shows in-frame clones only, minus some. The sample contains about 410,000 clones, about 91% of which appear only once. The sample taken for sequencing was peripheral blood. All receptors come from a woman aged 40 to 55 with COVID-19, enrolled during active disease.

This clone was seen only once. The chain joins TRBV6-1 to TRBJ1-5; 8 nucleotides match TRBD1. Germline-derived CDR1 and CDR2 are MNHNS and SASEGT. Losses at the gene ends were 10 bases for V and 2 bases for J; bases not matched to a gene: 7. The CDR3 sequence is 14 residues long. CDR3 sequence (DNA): TGTGCCACTTGGACAGGGATGCGCAATCAGCCCCAGCATTTT. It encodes CATWTGMRNQPQHF.

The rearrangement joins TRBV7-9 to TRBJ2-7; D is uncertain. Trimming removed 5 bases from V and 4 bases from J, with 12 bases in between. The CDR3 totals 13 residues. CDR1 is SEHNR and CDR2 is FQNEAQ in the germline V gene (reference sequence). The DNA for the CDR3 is TGTGCCAGCAGCCCTAATATCATGTACGAGCAGTACTTC. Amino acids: CASSPNIMYEQYF.